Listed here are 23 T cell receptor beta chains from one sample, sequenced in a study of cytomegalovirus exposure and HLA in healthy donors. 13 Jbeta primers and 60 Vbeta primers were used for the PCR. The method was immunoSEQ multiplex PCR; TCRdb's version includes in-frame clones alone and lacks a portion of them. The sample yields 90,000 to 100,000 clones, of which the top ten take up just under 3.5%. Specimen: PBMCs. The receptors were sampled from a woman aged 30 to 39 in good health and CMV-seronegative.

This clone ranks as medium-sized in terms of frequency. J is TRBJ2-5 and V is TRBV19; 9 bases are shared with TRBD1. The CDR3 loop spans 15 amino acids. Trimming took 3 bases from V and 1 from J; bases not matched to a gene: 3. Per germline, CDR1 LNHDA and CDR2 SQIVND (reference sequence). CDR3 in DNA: TGTGCCAGTAGTATGGGGGACAGGGCCCAAGAGACCCAGTACTTC. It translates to CASSMGDRAQETQYF.

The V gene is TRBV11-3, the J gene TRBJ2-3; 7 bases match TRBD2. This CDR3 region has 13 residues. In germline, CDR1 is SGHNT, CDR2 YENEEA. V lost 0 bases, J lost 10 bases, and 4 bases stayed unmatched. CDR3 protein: CASSLDRGVAQYF. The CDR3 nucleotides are TGTGCCAGCAGCTTAGACCGGGGGGTGGCGCAGTATTTT.

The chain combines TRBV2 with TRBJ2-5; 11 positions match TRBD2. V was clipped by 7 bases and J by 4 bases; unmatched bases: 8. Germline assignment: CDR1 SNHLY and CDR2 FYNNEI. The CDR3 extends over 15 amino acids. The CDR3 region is CASTSSGRAVETQYF. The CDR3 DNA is TGTGCCAGCACAAGTAGCGGGAGGGCCGTAGAGACCCAGTACTTC.

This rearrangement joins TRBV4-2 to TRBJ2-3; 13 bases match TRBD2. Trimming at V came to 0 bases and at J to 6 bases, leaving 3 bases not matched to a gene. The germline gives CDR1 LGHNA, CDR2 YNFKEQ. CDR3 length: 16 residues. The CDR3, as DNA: TGTGCCAGCAGCCAAGAACTAGCGGGGGGGTCGGATACGCAGTATTTT. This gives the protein CASSQELAGGSDTQYF.

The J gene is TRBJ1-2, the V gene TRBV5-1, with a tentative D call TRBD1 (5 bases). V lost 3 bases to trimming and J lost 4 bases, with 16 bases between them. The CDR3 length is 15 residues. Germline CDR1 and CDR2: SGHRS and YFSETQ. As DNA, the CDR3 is TGCGCCAGCAGCTCCGGAGGGGATATCGTCTATGGCTACACCTTC. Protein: CASSSGGDIVYGYTF.

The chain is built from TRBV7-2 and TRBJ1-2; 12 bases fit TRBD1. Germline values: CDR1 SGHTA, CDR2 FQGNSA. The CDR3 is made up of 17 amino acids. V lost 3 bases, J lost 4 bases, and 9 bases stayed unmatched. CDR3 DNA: TGTGCCAGCAGCTTCTACCCCGGGACAGGGGGCTCCTATGGCTACACCTTC. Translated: CASSFYPGTGGSYGYTF.

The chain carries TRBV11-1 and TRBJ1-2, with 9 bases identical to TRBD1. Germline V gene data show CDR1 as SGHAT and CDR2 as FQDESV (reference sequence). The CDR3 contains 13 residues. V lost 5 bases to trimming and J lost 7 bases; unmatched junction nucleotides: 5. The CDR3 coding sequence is TGTGCCAGCAGCCCCGGGACAGGGAGTGGCTACACCTTC. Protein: CASSPGTGSGYTF.

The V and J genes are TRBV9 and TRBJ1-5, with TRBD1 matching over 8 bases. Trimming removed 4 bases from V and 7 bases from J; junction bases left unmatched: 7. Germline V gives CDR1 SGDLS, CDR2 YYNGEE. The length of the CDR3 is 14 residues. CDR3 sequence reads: CASSTGQADQPQHF. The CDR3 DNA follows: TGTGCCAGCAGCACGGGACAGGCCGACCAGCCCCAGCATTTT.

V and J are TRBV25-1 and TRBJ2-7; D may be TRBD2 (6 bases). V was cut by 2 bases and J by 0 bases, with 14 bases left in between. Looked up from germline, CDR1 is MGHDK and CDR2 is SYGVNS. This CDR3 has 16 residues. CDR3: CASSERGGASSYEQYF. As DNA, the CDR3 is TGTGCCAGCAGTGAAAGAGGCGGGGCGAGCTCCTACGAGCAGTACTTC.

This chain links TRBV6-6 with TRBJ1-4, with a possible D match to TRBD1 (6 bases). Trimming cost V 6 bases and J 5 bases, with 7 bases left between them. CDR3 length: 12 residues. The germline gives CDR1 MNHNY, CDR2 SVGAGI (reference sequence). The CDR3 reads CASRQGNEKLFF. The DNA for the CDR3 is TGTGCCAGCAGACAGGGAAATGAAAAACTGTTTTTT.

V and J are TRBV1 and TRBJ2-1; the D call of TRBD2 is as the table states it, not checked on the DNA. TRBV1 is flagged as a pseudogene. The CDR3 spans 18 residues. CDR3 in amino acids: CTSSQVEPKREGLNEQFF. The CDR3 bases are TGCACCAGCAGCCAGGTCGAACCTAAGCGGGAGGGCCTGAATGAGCAGTTCTTC.

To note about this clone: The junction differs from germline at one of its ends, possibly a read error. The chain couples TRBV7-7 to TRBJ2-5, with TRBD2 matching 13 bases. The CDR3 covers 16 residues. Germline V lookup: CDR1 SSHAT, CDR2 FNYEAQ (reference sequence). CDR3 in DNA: TGTGCTAGCAGCTTTGGGACTAGCGGGGAGGGGGAGACCCAGTACTTC. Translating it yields CASSFGTSGEGETQYF. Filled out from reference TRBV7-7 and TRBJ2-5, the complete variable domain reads GAGVSQSPRYKVTKRGQDVTLRCDPISSHATLYWYQQALGQGPEFLTYFNYEAQPDKSGLPSDRFSAERPEGSISTLTIQRTEQRDSAMYRCASSFGTSGEGETQYFGPGTRLLVL.

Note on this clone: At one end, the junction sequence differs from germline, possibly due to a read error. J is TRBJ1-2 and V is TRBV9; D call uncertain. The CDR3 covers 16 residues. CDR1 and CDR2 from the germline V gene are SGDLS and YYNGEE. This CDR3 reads CASSVGQRALPYGHTF. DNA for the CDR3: TGTGCCAGCAGCGTAGGTCAGCGAGCGCTCCCCTATGGCCACACCTTC. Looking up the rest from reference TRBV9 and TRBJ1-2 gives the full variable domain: DSGVTQTPKHLITATGQRVTLRCSPRSGDLSVYWYQQSLDQGLQFLIQYYNGEERAKGNILERFSAQQFPDLHSELNLSSLELGDSALYFCASSVGQRALPYGHTFGSGTRLTVV.

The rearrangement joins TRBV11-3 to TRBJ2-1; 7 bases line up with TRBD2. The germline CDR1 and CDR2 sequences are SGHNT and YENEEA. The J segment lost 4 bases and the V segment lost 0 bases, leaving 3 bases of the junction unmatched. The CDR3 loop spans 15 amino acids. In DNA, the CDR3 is TGTGCCAGCAGCTTAGATGCGGGGGTTTACAATGAGCAGTTCTTC. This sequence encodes CASSLDAGVYNEQFF.

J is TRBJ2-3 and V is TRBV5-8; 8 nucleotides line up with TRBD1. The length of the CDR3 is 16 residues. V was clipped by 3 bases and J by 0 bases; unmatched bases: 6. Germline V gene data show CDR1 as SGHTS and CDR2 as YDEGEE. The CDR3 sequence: CASSWGTGASTDTQYF. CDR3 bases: TGTGCCAGCAGCTGGGGGACAGGAGCTAGCACAGATACGCAGTATTTT.

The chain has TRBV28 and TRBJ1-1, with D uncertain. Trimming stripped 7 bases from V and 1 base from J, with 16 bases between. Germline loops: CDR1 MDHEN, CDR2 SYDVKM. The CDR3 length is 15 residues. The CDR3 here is CASTPSGRKNTEAFF. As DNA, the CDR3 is TGTGCCAGCACTCCGAGTGGCAGGAAGAACACTGAAGCTTTCTTT.

The CDR3 region has the DNA TGTGCCAGCAAGCCGGGACGGGGGGTCTATAATTCACCCCTCCACTTT. It is translated as CASKPGRGVYNSPLHF. J is TRBJ1-6 and V is TRBV5-8; D perhaps matches TRBD1 (5 bases). This CDR3 is built from 16 residues. The germline gives CDR1 SGHTS, CDR2 YDEGEE. Trimming pared 6 bases from V and 3 bases from J, leaving 16 bases between.

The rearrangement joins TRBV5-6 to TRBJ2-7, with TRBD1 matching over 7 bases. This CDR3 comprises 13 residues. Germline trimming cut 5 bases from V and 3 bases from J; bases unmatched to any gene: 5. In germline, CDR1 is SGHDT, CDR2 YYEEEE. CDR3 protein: CASRSTGNYEQYF. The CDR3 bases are TGTGCCAGCAGATCGACAGGGAACTACGAGCAGTACTTC.

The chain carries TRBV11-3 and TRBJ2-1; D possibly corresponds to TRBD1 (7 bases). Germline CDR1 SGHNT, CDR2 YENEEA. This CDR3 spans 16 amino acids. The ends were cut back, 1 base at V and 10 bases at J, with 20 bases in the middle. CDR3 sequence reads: CASSLAAGGTLQEQFF. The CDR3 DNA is TGTGCCAGCAGCTTAGCCGCAGGGGGGACCCTCCAGGAGCAGTTCTTC.

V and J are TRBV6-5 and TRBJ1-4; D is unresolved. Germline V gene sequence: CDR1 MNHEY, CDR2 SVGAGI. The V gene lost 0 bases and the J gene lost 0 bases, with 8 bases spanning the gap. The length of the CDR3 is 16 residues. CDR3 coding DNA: TGTGCCAGCAGTTACTCGAGTAGTCCAACTAATGAAAAACTGTTTTTT. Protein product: CASSYSSSPTNEKLFF.

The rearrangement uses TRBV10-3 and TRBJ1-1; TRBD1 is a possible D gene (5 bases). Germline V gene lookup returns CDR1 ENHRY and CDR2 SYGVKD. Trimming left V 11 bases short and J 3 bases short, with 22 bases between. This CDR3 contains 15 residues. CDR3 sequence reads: CAVSGPTRGDTEAFF. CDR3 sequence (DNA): TGTGCCGTGTCGGGACCTACCCGGGGGGACACTGAAGCTTTCTTT.

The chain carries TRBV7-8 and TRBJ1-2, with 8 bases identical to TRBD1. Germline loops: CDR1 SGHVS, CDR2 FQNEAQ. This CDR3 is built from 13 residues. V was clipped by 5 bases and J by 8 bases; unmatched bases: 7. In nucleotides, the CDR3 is TGTGCCAGCAGCAAGGACAGGGCGGGGGGCTACACCTTC. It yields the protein CASSKDRAGGYTF.

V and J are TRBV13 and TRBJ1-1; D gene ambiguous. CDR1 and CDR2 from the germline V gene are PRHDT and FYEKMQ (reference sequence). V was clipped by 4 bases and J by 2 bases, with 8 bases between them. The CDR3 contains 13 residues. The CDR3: CASSSQDNTEAFF. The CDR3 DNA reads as TGTGCCAGCAGCTCTCAGGATAACACTGAAGCTTTCTTT. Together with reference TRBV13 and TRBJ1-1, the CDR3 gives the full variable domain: AAGVIQSPRHLIKEKRETATLKCYPIPRHDTVYWYQQGPGQDPQFLISFYEKMQSDKGSIPDRFSAQQFSDYHSELNMSSLELGDSALYFCASSSQDNTEAFFGQGTRLTVV.